Below, 31 T cell receptor beta chains from the same sample are listed, as sequenced in a study of cytomegalovirus exposure and HLA in healthy donors. 60 Vbeta and 13 Jbeta primers were used in PCR. Repertoires were generated with immunoSEQ multiplex PCR, while TCRdb's copy carries only in-frame clones and drops some. The sample lists 220,000 or so clones, about 77% seen once, with under 2% in the top ten. The specimen sequenced was PBMCs. The receptors were gathered from a woman in her 30s in good health and CMV-seronegative.

The CDR3 sequence: CASSSRGGILGYEQYF. CDR3 sequence (DNA): TGTGCCAGCAGCTCTCGGGGGGGAATCTTGGGCTACGAGCAGTACTTC. The chain combines TRBV7-8 with TRBJ2-7, with 8 bases identical to TRBD2. After removal of 4 bases from V and 3 bases from J, the junction contained 11 bases not matched to a gene. Germline CDR1 is SGHVS and CDR2 is FQNEAQ. The CDR3 has 16 residues.

Regarding this clone: A read error may be the cause here, since a much bigger clone is one base away. The sample contains more than one DNA sequence encoding this CDR3. The J gene is TRBJ1-2, the V gene TRBV6-1, with TRBD1 as a possible D gene (5 bases). V gave up 7 bases and J gave up 6 bases, with 15 bases separating them. This CDR3 is 13 amino acids long. Germline V gene sequence: CDR1 MNHNS, CDR2 SASEGT. In nucleotides, the CDR3 is TGTGCCAGCACCCCGGGGGTCGGGAATGGCTACACCTTC. It yields the protein CASTPGVGNGYTF.

CDR3 coding DNA: TGTGCCAGCAGTGAATTGAAAGGGACTAGCGGGATGGGTGAGCAGTTCTTC. Translation gives CASSELKGTSGMGEQFF. This chain joins TRBV25-1 and TRBJ2-1; 13 positions match TRBD2. The CDR3 extends over 17 amino acids. Unmatched junction bases numbered 9, after V lost 1 base and J lost 9 bases. Germline CDR1 and CDR2: MGHDK and SYGVNS.

The chain joins TRBV2 to TRBJ1-5; no firm D call. V was clipped by 3 bases and J by 6 bases, with 12 bases between them. There are 14 residues in the CDR3. CDR1 and CDR2 (germline): SNHLY, FYNNEI. The CDR3: CASSDEVFPQPQHF. The DNA for the CDR3 is TGTGCCAGCAGTGATGAGGTATTCCCTCAGCCCCAGCATTTT.

The DNA for the CDR3 is TGTGCCAGCAGCTACCGGACAGGTCTGTCACCCCTCCACTTT. Encoded protein: CASSYRTGLSPLHF. V usage is TRBV2 and J usage is TRBJ1-6, with 7 nucleotides matching TRBD1. Germline V gene sequence: CDR1 SNHLY, CDR2 FYNNEI. V lost 6 bases to trimming and J lost 10 bases; unmatched junction nucleotides: 9. There are 14 residues in the CDR3. Supplemented by reference TRBV2 and TRBJ1-6, the full variable domain reads EPEVTQTPSHQVTQMGQEVILRCVPISNHLYFYWYRQILGQKVEFLVSFYNNEISEKSEIFDDQFSVERPDGSNFTLKIRSTKLEDSAMYFCASSYRTGLSPLHFGNGTRLTVT.

This clone was counted only a few times. The rearrangement links TRBV14 to TRBJ2-1, with 10 bases lining up with TRBD2. CDR3 length equals 17 residues. The trim removed 0 bases at V and 10 bases at J, leaving 12 bases unmatched. The germline CDR1 and CDR2 sequences are SGHDN and FVKESK. CDR3 protein: CASSQDRSGRALAEQFF. CDR3 nucleotides: TGTGCCAGCAGCCAAGATCGGAGCGGGAGGGCTCTGGCAGAGCAGTTCTTC.

The chain links TRBV6-5 to TRBJ1-5; 9 bases fit TRBD1. The CDR3 is made up of 15 amino acids. The germline V gene has CDR1 MNHEY and CDR2 SVGAGI. Losses at the gene ends were 2 bases for V and 4 bases for J; bases not matched to a gene: 3. CDR3 in amino acids: CASSYRTGDNQPQHF. The CDR3 nucleotides are TGTGCCAGCAGTTACAGGACAGGGGATAATCAGCCCCAGCATTTT.

This chain connects TRBV9 to TRBJ2-1, with TRBD2 matching over 9 bases. CDR3 length: 18 amino acids. The germline V gene encodes CDR1 SGDLS and CDR2 YYNGEE. V lost 0 bases, J lost 4 bases, and 11 bases stayed unmatched. DNA of the CDR3: TGTGCCAGCAGCGTAGAACCCACTCTACTAGCGGGTTACAATGAGCAGTTCTTC. Protein product: CASSVEPTLLAGYNEQFF.

The J gene is TRBJ2-7, the V gene TRBV27, with TRBD2 identical over 7 bases. The CDR3 sequence is 14 residues long. CDR1 is MNHEY and CDR2 is SMNVEV in the germline V gene (reference sequence). V was pared by 2 bases and J by 5 bases, with 6 bases of the junction left unmatched. CDR3 sequence: CASSLAGRGDEQYF. The CDR3 DNA sequence: TGTGCCAGCAGTTTAGCGGGGAGGGGAGACGAGCAGTACTTC.

The chain has TRBV18 and TRBJ2-7, with 11 bases that match TRBD2. The J segment lost 2 bases and the V segment lost 6 bases, leaving 3 bases of the junction unmatched. This CDR3 spans 14 amino acids. The germline CDR1 and CDR2 sequences are KGHSH and LQKENI. This chain's CDR3 is CASSTSGTAYEQYF. As DNA, the CDR3 is TGTGCCAGCTCGACTAGCGGGACCGCCTACGAGCAGTACTTC.

The chain employs TRBV19 and TRBJ1-3; weak D call: TRBD1 (5 bases). This CDR3 has 15 amino acids. The V end lost 5 bases, the J end lost 0 bases, and 11 bases lay between the germline ends. Germline CDR1 and CDR2: LNHDA and SQIVND (reference sequence). The DNA of the CDR3 is TGTGCCAGTAGTGAACAGGCCATCTCTGGAAACACCATATATTTT. Encoded protein: CASSEQAISGNTIYF.

V usage is TRBV5-1 and J usage is TRBJ1-1; TRBD1 might be the D (5 bases). There are 13 residues in the CDR3. CDR1 SGHRS and CDR2 YFSETQ come from the germline V gene. V lost 3 bases and J lost 2, with 8 bases in between. The CDR3 region is CASSSTVNTEAFF. Written as DNA, the CDR3 is TGCGCCAGCAGCTCGACAGTCAACACTGAAGCTTTCTTT.

This clone was picked up one time. This chain connects TRBV9 to TRBJ2-3, with 7 bases fitting TRBD2. Trimming removed 2 bases from V and 3 bases from J; junction bases left unmatched: 3. The CDR3 contains 14 residues. Per the germline V gene, CDR1 is SGDLS and CDR2 is YYNGEE. The CDR3 DNA reads TGTGCCAGCAGCGTCGGGGGGTCAACAGATACGCAGTATTTT. Translating gives CASSVGGSTDTQYF.

This clone showed up just once. V usage is TRBV9 and J usage is TRBJ2-1, with 9 bases identical to TRBD2. CDR3 length equals 16 residues. With V trimmed by 1 base and J by 5 bases, 7 bases remained unmatched. CDR1 and CDR2 from the germline V gene are SGDLS and YYNGEE. CDR3 in amino acids: CASSVMASGAHNEQFF. CDR3 DNA sequence: TGTGCCAGCAGCGTAATGGCTAGCGGGGCCCACAATGAGCAGTTCTTC.

The V gene is TRBV7-9, the J gene TRBJ1-1; D call uncertain. CDR3 length equals 15 residues. V lost 1 base and J 1 base, leaving 10 bases between the germline ends. Germline assignment: CDR1 SEHNR and CDR2 FQNEAQ (reference sequence). CDR3 nucleotide sequence: TGTGCCAGCAGCTTAGTTCGCCGACAGAACACTGAAGCTTTCTTT. Protein sequence: CASSLVRRQNTEAFF.

The sample holds a few counts of this clone. An end of the junction does not agree with germline; a read error may underlie this. The chain combines TRBV5-6 with TRBJ2-7, with D maybe TRBD2 (5 bases). Germline V CDR1 and CDR2: SGHDT, YYEEEE. The CDR3 has 13 amino acids. The CDR3 is CDSRLTGSYEQYF. In nucleotides, the CDR3 is TGTGACAGCAGATTGACGGGGTCCTACGAGCAGTACTTC.

V and J are TRBV5-1 and TRBJ2-7; D is possibly TRBD1 (5 bases). The germline V gene encodes CDR1 SGHRS and CDR2 YFSETQ. This CDR3 is built from 15 residues. V was shortened by 4 bases and J by 0 bases, with 14 bases between the two germline ends. CDR3 protein: CASSTTDISSYEQYF. CDR3 DNA sequence: TGCGCCAGCAGCACGACAGACATCAGCTCCTACGAGCAGTACTTC.

The CDR3 region is CASSEYEDLRTDTQYF. Here the CDR3 DNA reads TGTGCCAGCAGTGAATATGAAGATTTGAGGACAGATACGCAGTATTTT. The rearrangement joins TRBV6-1 to TRBJ2-3; D remains ambiguous. Trimming removed 2 bases at V and 3 bases at J, with 15 bases between. The CDR3 is 16 amino acids. Germline V gives CDR1 MNHNS, CDR2 SASEGT.

The gene calls are TRBV5-1 and TRBJ2-3; 14 nucleotides line up with TRBD2. Losses at the gene ends were 3 bases for V and 3 bases for J; bases not matched to a gene: 9. The CDR3 sequence is 18 residues long. Looked up from germline, CDR1 is SGHRS and CDR2 is YFSETQ. This chain's CDR3 is CASSSPWGTSGSTDTQYF. CDR3 nucleotide sequence: TGCGCCAGCAGCTCCCCATGGGGGACTAGCGGGAGTACAGATACGCAGTATTTT. Full variable domain (remainder filled in from reference TRBV5-1 and TRBJ2-3): KAGVTQTPRYLIKTRGQQVTLSCSPISGHRSVSWYQQTPGQGLQFLFEYFSETQRNKGNFPGRFSGRQFSNSRSEMNVSTLELGDSALYLCASSSPWGTSGSTDTQYFGPGTRLTVL.

The chain uses TRBV4-1 and TRBJ1-1, with TRBD1 identical over 9 bases. The CDR3 spans 13 residues. Germline CDR1 MGHRA, CDR2 YSYEKL. Losses at the gene ends were 4 bases for V and 13 bases for J; bases not matched to a gene: 10. The CDR3 bases are TGCGCCAGCAGCCTACTGTTGGGACAGGGAGTTTTCTTT. It translates to CASSLLLGQGVFF.

The V and J genes are TRBV9 and TRBJ2-2; the match to TRBD1 covers 7 bases. V shed 0 bases, J shed 5 bases, and the junction held 10 bases outside the gene matches. Per the germline V gene, CDR1 is SGDLS and CDR2 is YYNGEE. CDR3 length: 17 amino acids. In nucleotides, the CDR3 is TGTGCCAGCAGCGTAGCCCCCCCAGGGGGTGGTACCGGGGAGCTGTTTTTT. This sequence encodes CASSVAPPGGGTGELFF. The variable domain in full, with the rest retrieved from reference TRBV9 and TRBJ2-2, is DSGVTQTPKHLITATGQRVTLRCSPRSGDLSVYWYQQSLDQGLQFLIQYYNGEERAKGNILERFSAQQFPDLHSELNLSSLELGDSALYFCASSVAPPGGGTGELFFGEGSRLTVL.

The chain couples TRBV6-5 to TRBJ1-2; 8 bases are a match to TRBD1. With 7 bases clipped from V and 4 bases from J, the junction kept 8 bases outside the gene matches. Germline-derived CDR1 and CDR2 are MNHEY and SVGAGI. The CDR3 length is 14 residues. The CDR3 loop is CASILQGAGYGYTF. CDR3 DNA: TGTGCCAGCATCTTGCAGGGGGCGGGCTATGGCTACACCTTC.

The chain employs TRBV7-3 and TRBJ2-1; D not certain. The V gene's germline CDR1 is SGHTA and CDR2 FQGTGA. The V and J ends lost 2 bases and 5 bases respectively, with 7 bases between them. This CDR3 comprises 13 residues. This CDR3 reads CASSLGLHNEQFF. The CDR3 DNA follows: TGTGCCAGCAGCTTAGGGCTACACAATGAGCAGTTCTTC.

The J gene is TRBJ1-2, the V gene TRBV11-2, with TRBD1 matching over 8 bases. V was pared by 5 bases and J by 4 bases, with 9 bases of the junction left unmatched. The CDR3 runs 15 residues. Germline values: CDR1 SGHAT, CDR2 FQNNGV. CDR3 DNA: TGTGCCAGCAGCCCAGGACAGGGAGCACTCTATGGCTACACCTTC. Translated, it gives CASSPGQGALYGYTF.

This rearrangement joins TRBV9 to TRBJ2-1; D is possibly TRBD2 (5 bases). Trimming took off 0 bases at V and 12 bases at J, with 16 bases between the two ends. This CDR3 has 14 residues. Germline V lookup: CDR1 SGDLS, CDR2 YYNGEE. The CDR3 region has the DNA TGTGCCAGCAGCGTAGCTACCACCAGCGGCGTGCAGTTCTTC. This gives the protein CASSVATTSGVQFF.

The table lists this clone with a few counts. CDR3 DNA sequence: TGTGCCAGCAGTTCGGGCCGCGGAGGTAATGGCTACACCTTC. Amino acids: CASSSGRGGNGYTF. This chain links TRBV6-5 with TRBJ1-2; D gene uncertain. This CDR3 spans 14 amino acids. The germline V and J ends were trimmed by 4 bases and 6 bases, with 15 bases remaining between them. Germline-derived CDR1 and CDR2 are MNHEY and SVGAGI.

J is TRBJ1-5 and V is TRBV4-1; 7 bases align to TRBD1. V was pared by 3 bases and J by 5 bases, with 4 bases of the junction left unmatched. This CDR3 region has 14 residues. Germline CDR1 is MGHRA and CDR2 is YSYEKL. CDR3 bases: TGCGCCAGCAGCCATGTAGGGGGCGATCAGCCCCAGCATTTT. This gives the protein CASSHVGGDQPQHF.

The V gene is TRBV28, the J gene TRBJ2-1; D possibly corresponds to TRBD2 (5 bases). The V end was cut by 5 bases, the J end by 6 bases, with 17 bases between. Germline V gene lookup returns CDR1 MDHEN and CDR2 SYDVKM. The CDR3 is made up of 15 amino acids. This chain's CDR3 is CASSPLLAGGNEQFF. CDR3 DNA: TGTGCCAGCAGTCCTCTTCTGGCGGGCGGCAATGAGCAGTTCTTC. The full variable domain, with the rest looked up from reference TRBV28 and TRBJ2-1, is DVKVTQSSRYLVKRTGEKVFLECVQDMDHENMFWYRQDPGLGLRLIYFSYDVKMKEKGDIPEGYSVSREKKERFSLILESASTNQTSMYLCASSPLLAGGNEQFFGPGTRLTVL.

This chain joins TRBV4-1 and TRBJ1-5; 9 positions agree with TRBD1. Trimming removed 3 bases from V and 2 bases from J; junction bases left unmatched: 2. Germline CDR1 reads MGHRA; CDR2 reads YSYEKL. This CDR3 region has 15 residues. The DNA of the CDR3 is TGCGCCAGCAGCCACAGGACAGGGGGCAATCAGCCCCAGCATTTT. It translates to CASSHRTGGNQPQHF.

This clone was counted a few times. V usage is TRBV2 and J usage is TRBJ1-1; D call uncertain. The CDR3 is 14 residues long. Per the germline V gene, CDR1 is SNHLY and CDR2 is FYNNEI. V lost 7 bases to trimming and J lost 0 bases, with 12 bases between them. CDR3 in DNA: TGTGCCAGCACCCGGACTGACGTGAACACTGAAGCTTTCTTT. Translated, it gives CASTRTDVNTEAFF.

This clone was counted between two and nine times. The genes are TRBV7-9 and TRBJ2-5; D call uncertain. The CDR3 length is 16 residues. Trimming took 5 bases from V and 5 from J, leaving 21 bases between them. Germline CDR1 reads SEHNR; CDR2 reads FQNEAQ (reference sequence). The CDR3 is CASSNLEGGAAETQYF. Here the CDR3 DNA reads TGTGCCAGCAGCAACTTGGAAGGTGGCGCGGCGGAGACCCAGTACTTC.